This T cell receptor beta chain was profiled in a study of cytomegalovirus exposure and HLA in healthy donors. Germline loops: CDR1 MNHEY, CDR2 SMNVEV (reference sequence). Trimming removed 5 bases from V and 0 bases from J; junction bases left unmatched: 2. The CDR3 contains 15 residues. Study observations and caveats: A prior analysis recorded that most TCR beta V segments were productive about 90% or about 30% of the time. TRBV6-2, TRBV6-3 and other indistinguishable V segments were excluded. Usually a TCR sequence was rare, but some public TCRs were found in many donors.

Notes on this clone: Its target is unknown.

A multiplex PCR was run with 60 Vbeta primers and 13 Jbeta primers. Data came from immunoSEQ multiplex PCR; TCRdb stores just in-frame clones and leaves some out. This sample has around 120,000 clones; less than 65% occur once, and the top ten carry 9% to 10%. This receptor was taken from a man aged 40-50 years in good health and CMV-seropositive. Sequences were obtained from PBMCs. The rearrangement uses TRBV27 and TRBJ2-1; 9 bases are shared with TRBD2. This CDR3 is CASSLAGSSYNEQFF. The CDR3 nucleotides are TGTGCCAGCAGTCTAGCGGGGAGCTCCTACAATGAGCAGTTCTTC.